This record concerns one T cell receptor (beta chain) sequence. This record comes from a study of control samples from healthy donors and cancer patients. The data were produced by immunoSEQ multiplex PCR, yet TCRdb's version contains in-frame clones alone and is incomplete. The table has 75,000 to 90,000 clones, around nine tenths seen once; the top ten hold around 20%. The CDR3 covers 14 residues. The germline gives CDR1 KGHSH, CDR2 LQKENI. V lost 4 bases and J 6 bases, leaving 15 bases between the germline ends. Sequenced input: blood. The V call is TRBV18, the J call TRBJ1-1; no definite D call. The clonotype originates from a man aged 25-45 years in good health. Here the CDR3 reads CASSRDTILAEAFF. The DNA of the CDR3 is TGTGCCAGCTCACGAGACACCATCTTGGCTGAAGCTTTCTTT.